The 31 T cell receptor beta chains presented below share a single source sample, sequenced in a study of T-cell reconstitution after alpha-beta-depleted transplantation in children. Preparation of the TCRbeta library was carried out with unique molecular identifiers. Using its own MiXCR run on the PCR reads, TCRdb lists one record per CDR3 protein. The data hold 500,000 or so distinct CDR3 sequences, with around a third observed a single time. The starting material was PBMCs from the stem cell graft donor, obtained from the stem cell graft. These receptors came from a human donor who donated a stem cell graft to a child with aplastic anemia.

This clonotype was detected only a few times. J is TRBJ2-5 and V is TRBV5-1, with 8 bases identical to TRBD2. The CDR3 is 15 residues long. CDR1 SGHRS and CDR2 YFSETQ come from the germline V gene. J was trimmed by 3 bases and V by 1 base; bases with no gene match: 5. The CDR3 here is CASSLLSGREETQYF. CDR3 DNA sequence: TGCGCCAGCAGCTTGTTAAGCGGGAGAGAAGAGACCCAGTACTTC. Using reference TRBV5-1 and TRBJ2-5 for the parts outside the CDR3, the full variable domain is KAGVTQTPRYLIKTRGQQVTLSCSPISGHRSVSWYQQTPGQGLQFLFEYFSETQRNKGNFPGRFSGRQFSNSRSEMNVSTLELGDSALYLCASSLLSGREETQYFGPGTRLLVL.

The gene calls are TRBV5-1 and TRBJ2-5; D may match TRBD1 or TRBD2 (5 bases each). This CDR3 contains 12 residues. V gave up 2 bases and J gave up 10 bases, with 12 bases separating them. The germline V gene has CDR1 SGHRS and CDR2 YFSETQ. The CDR3 protein is CASSLDSRGQYF. As DNA, the CDR3 is TGCGCCAGCAGCTTAGACAGCCGGGGCCAGTACTTC.

This clonotype was picked up a small number of times. The chain joins TRBV12-3 or TRBV12-4 to TRBJ2-7; D might be TRBD2 (6 bases). Trimming pared 5 bases from V and 3 bases from J, leaving 14 bases between. The CDR3 is made up of 14 amino acids. The CDR3 bases are TGTGCCAGCAGTGACACGGGAGTTAGCTACGAGCAGTACTTC. Protein product: CASSDTGVSYEQYF.

A few counts support this clonotype. CDR3 DNA: TGTGCCTGGAGTTGGGGGGGTACCAATCAGCCCCAGCATTTT. Its translation is CAWSWGGTNQPQHF. The genes are TRBV30 and TRBJ1-5; D is possibly TRBD1 (5 bases). The germline V gene encodes CDR1 GTSNPN and CDR2 SVGIG (reference sequence). V was shortened by 2 bases and J by 3 bases, with 11 bases between the two germline ends. The CDR3 sequence is 14 residues long.

This clonotype was detected only a few times. V is TRBV12-3 or TRBV12-4 and J is TRBJ1-2; maybe TRBD1 (6 bases). V lost 5 bases and J 8 bases, leaving 15 bases between the germline ends. The CDR3 totals 13 residues. In nucleotides, the CDR3 is TGTGCCAGCAGTCCAAAGGGGGGGCAAGGCTACACCTTC. Translated: CASSPKGGQGYTF.

In its sample, this clonotype was seen a few times. This sequence joins TRBV14 and TRBJ1-2, with D unresolved. Trimming pared 4 bases from V and 2 bases from J, leaving 14 bases between. This CDR3 has 15 amino acids. Germline CDR1 reads SGHDN; CDR2 reads FVKESK. In DNA form, the CDR3 reads TGTGCCAGCAGCCCATACCAGTGGCTGAACTATGGCTACACCTTC. Its translation: CASSPYQWLNYGYTF.

There are many counts of this clonotype. V usage is TRBV20-1 and J usage is TRBJ2-3; the D gene is possibly TRBD2 (6 bases). V lost 1 base and J 5 bases, leaving 13 bases between the germline ends. The germline CDR1 and CDR2 sequences are DFQATT and SNEGSKA (reference sequence). This CDR3 is 14 amino acids long. The CDR3 DNA sequence: TGCAGTGCTAGAGTATCGGGGGAGGTAGATACGCAGTATTTT. Residues: CSARVSGEVDTQYF.

The chain uses TRBV20-1 and TRBJ2-2; 10 bases map to TRBD1. Germline V gene sequence: CDR1 DFQATT, CDR2 SNEGSKA (reference sequence). This CDR3 contains 15 residues. V lost 2 bases and J lost 5; bases outside the gene matches: 5. DNA for the CDR3: TGCAGTGCTAGACGGGACAGGGGTTGGACCGGGGAGCTGTTTTTT. This translates into CSARRDRGWTGELFF.

The rearrangement joins TRBV5-8 to TRBJ2-3; unclear D gene. V lost 5 bases, J lost 2 bases, and 18 bases lay in between. The CDR3 sequence is 16 residues long. The germline CDR1 and CDR2 sequences are SGHTS and YDEGEE. CDR3 amino acids: CASSSYKGGNTDTQYF. CDR3 coding DNA: TGTGCCAGCAGTAGTTATAAAGGCGGAAACACAGATACGCAGTATTTT.

The table lists this clonotype with a count of one. The gene calls are TRBV3-1 and TRBJ2-5; 10 bases are a match to TRBD2. Germline CDR1 LGHDT, CDR2 YNNKEL (reference sequence). The CDR3 loop spans 16 amino acids. V dropped 4 bases and J dropped 5; count of bases not matched to a gene: 10. DNA of the CDR3: TGTGCCAGCAGCCGTGGACTAGCGGAGTGGGCGGAGACCCAGTACTTC. Its translation is CASSRGLAEWAETQYF.

This clonotype was counted a few times. V is TRBV7-6 and J is TRBJ2-3, with TRBD2 matching over 11 bases. This CDR3 contains 18 residues. Germline V CDR1 and CDR2: SGHVS, FNYEAQ. With 4 bases clipped from V and 3 bases from J, the junction kept 12 bases outside the gene matches. CDR3 sequence reads: CASSYSRTSGRGTDTQYF. CDR3 in DNA: TGTGCCAGCAGCTACTCACGGACTAGCGGGCGGGGGACAGATACGCAGTATTTT. The whole variable domain, filled in from reference TRBV7-6 and TRBJ2-3, reads GAGVSQSPRYKVTKRGQDVALRCDPISGHVSLYWYRQALGQGPEFLTYFNYEAQQDKSGLPNDRFSAERPEGSISTLTIQRTEQRDSAMYRCASSYSRTSGRGTDTQYFGPGTRLTVL.

The genes are TRBV27 and TRBJ2-2; 12 nucleotides match TRBD1. V trimming: 5 bases; J trimming: 7 bases; junction bases outside the gene matches: 5. The germline V gene has CDR1 MNHEY and CDR2 SMNVEV (reference sequence). The CDR3 extends over 15 amino acids. The CDR3 sequence is CASSPGTGGSGELFF. The CDR3, as DNA: TGTGCCAGCAGTCCCGGGACAGGGGGCAGCGGGGAGCTGTTTTTT.

This rearrangement joins TRBV10-3 to TRBJ2-7; D is perhaps TRBD1 or TRBD2 (5 bases each). The V and J ends lost 3 bases and 1 base respectively, with 13 bases between them. The germline V gene encodes CDR1 ENHRY and CDR2 SYGVKD. This CDR3 has 15 amino acids. The CDR3 protein is CAISDRDPGSYEQYF. DNA of the CDR3: TGTGCCATCAGTGACCGGGACCCAGGATCCTACGAGCAGTACTTC.

This clonotype occurred a few times. This rearrangement joins TRBV6-1 to TRBJ1-1, with D perhaps matching TRBD1 (6 bases). Germline CDR1 is MNHNS and CDR2 is SASEGT. V was clipped by 5 bases and J by 5 bases, with 18 bases between them. The CDR3 is 15 residues long. CDR3 nucleotide sequence: TGTGCCAGCAGTAGCATTTGGAGGGGGAAGACTGAAGCTTTCTTT. Translated: CASSSIWRGKTEAFF.

This clonotype was observed a handful of times. The V gene is TRBV6-1, the J gene TRBJ2-1; possibly TRBD2 for D (5 bases). The CDR3 is made up of 16 amino acids. The V end was cut by 7 bases, the J end by 7 bases, with 23 bases between. Germline CDR1 reads MNHNS; CDR2 reads SASEGT. The CDR3 loop is CASNPFGRGAGNEQFF. The CDR3 DNA reads TGTGCCAGCAACCCTTTCGGACGGGGAGCTGGGAATGAGCAGTTCTTC.

This chain uses TRBV12-3 or TRBV12-4 with TRBJ2-5, with 7 nucleotides matching TRBD1. This CDR3 spans 16 amino acids. Losses at the gene ends were 2 bases for V and 1 base for J; bases not matched to a gene: 7. The CDR3 loop is CASSLLGRGIQETQYF. In nucleotides, the CDR3 is TGTGCCAGCAGTTTACTGGGCAGGGGGATCCAAGAGACCCAGTACTTC.

The sample holds many counts of this clonotype. The rearrangement uses TRBV10-3 and TRBJ2-5, with D unresolved. V lost 0 bases and J 2 bases, leaving 7 bases between the germline ends. The CDR3 consists of 14 residues. Germline values: CDR1 ENHRY, CDR2 SYGVKD. The CDR3 loop is CAISESNRQETQYF. CDR3 in DNA: TGTGCCATCAGTGAGTCGAACAGACAAGAGACCCAGTACTTC.

J is TRBJ2-1 and V is TRBV11-3, with TRBD2 matching over 13 bases. V lost 4 bases to trimming and J lost 8 bases; unmatched junction nucleotides: 8. This CDR3 is 16 amino acids long. The germline V gene encodes CDR1 SGHNT and CDR2 YENEEA. CDR3 in DNA: TGTGCCAGCAGCTCCAGACTAGCGGGAGGCGGAGATGAGCAGTTCTTC. Its protein is CASSSRLAGGGDEQFF.

The sample holds a few counts of this clonotype. This chain links TRBV7-8 with TRBJ2-2; D gene ambiguous. V was cut by 5 bases and J by 2 bases, with 18 bases left in between. CDR3 length equals 17 residues. CDR1 and CDR2 from the germline V gene are SGHVS and FQNEAQ. CDR3 sequence reads: CASSQKRALTNTGELFF. For the CDR3, the DNA is TGTGCCAGCAGCCAAAAAAGGGCACTTACCAACACCGGGGAGCTGTTTTTT.

This chain joins TRBV5-1 and TRBJ1-2; tentative D call: TRBD1 (6 bases). V dropped 0 bases and J dropped 0 bases, with 9 bases sitting between them. This CDR3 contains 15 residues. CDR1 is SGHRS, CDR2 YFSETQ, per germline. CDR3: CASSLEAGANYGYTF. The CDR3 DNA sequence: TGCGCCAGCAGCTTGGAGGCAGGGGCTAACTATGGCTACACCTTC.

The gene calls are TRBV27 and TRBJ1-1, with 10 bases aligning to TRBD1. Germline-derived CDR1 and CDR2 are MNHEY and SMNVEV (reference sequence). With V trimmed by 5 bases and J by 1 base, 4 bases remained unmatched. There are 15 residues in the CDR3. CDR3 loop: CASSRTGGGNTEAFF. The CDR3 DNA reads as TGTGCCAGCAGTCGGACAGGGGGAGGGAACACTGAAGCTTTCTTT.

This chain links TRBV12-3 or TRBV12-4 with TRBJ1-1; weak D call: TRBD1 (6 bases). The CDR3 length is 14 residues. Trimming pared 2 bases from V and 3 bases from J, leaving 10 bases between. The CDR3 coding sequence is TGTGCCAGCAGTTTAAGGGGGTTCGACACTGAAGCTTTCTTT. Amino acid sequence: CASSLRGFDTEAFF.

This clonotype was seen a few times. The chain links TRBV4-3 to TRBJ2-7, with TRBD2 matching over 9 bases. The CDR3 is 17 amino acids. J lost 5 bases, V lost 4 bases, and 15 bases had no gene match. Per the germline V gene, CDR1 is LGHNA and CDR2 is YSLEER. CDR3 DNA: TGCGCCAGCAGCCCCGGGGTTTTTGCGGGAGGGTTGGACGAGCAGTACTTC. The encoded protein is CASSPGVFAGGLDEQYF.

The J gene is TRBJ2-1, the V gene TRBV29-1; D possibly corresponds to TRBD1 (6 bases). The CDR3 is 17 residues long. Trimming cost V 5 bases and J 0 bases, with 20 bases left between them. Germline V CDR1 and CDR2: SQVTM, ANQGSEA. This chain's CDR3 is CSVITLRDIYSYNEQFF. The CDR3 coding sequence is TGCAGCGTTATAACTCTCCGGGACATCTACTCCTACAATGAGCAGTTCTTC.

This clonotype occurred once. The rearrangement joins TRBV18 to TRBJ2-7; D gene uncertain. The CDR3 has 12 amino acids. V was trimmed by 2 bases and J by 3 bases, leaving 5 bases between them. From germline, CDR1 is KGHSH and CDR2 LQKENI. CDR3 DNA: TGTGCCAGCTCACCAAACGGCTACGAGCAGTACTTC. This codes for CASSPNGYEQYF.

V usage is TRBV4-3 and J usage is TRBJ2-5, with TRBD2 identical over 10 bases. Germline V CDR1 and CDR2: LGHNA, YSLEER. The CDR3 runs 18 residues. V dropped 0 bases and J dropped 5; count of bases not matched to a gene: 12. CDR3 loop: CASSQDCRAGTSVETQYF. In DNA, the CDR3 is TGCGCCAGCAGCCAAGACTGCCGGGCCGGGACTAGCGTCGAGACCCAGTACTTC.

The table lists this clonotype with a few counts. The rearrangement uses TRBV9 and TRBJ2-2, with a tentative D call TRBD2 (5 bases). Germline V gene sequence: CDR1 SGDLS, CDR2 YYNGEE. The CDR3 covers 14 residues. Trimming took 0 bases from V and 5 from J, leaving 8 bases between them. The CDR3 protein is CASSVAAVTGELFF. The DNA for the CDR3 is TGTGCCAGCAGCGTAGCAGCGGTTACCGGGGAGCTGTTTTTT.

The V and J genes are TRBV7-6 and TRBJ2-1; 7 bases fit TRBD2. Trimming removed 5 bases from V and 5 bases from J; junction bases left unmatched: 12. The CDR3 has 16 amino acids. Germline assignment: CDR1 SGHVS and CDR2 FNYEAQ. The CDR3 sequence is CASSATGTTRHNEQFF. For the CDR3, the DNA is TGTGCCAGCAGCGCGACCGGGACTACCCGGCACAATGAGCAGTTCTTC. The variable domain in full, completed from reference TRBV7-6 and TRBJ2-1, reads GAGVSQSPRYKVTKRGQDVALRCDPISGHVSLYWYRQALGQGPEFLTYFNYEAQQDKSGLPNDRFSAERPEGSISTLTIQRTEQRDSAMYRCASSATGTTRHNEQFFGPGTRLTVL.

Here the CDR3 reads CASSQASTGDSGTF. The CDR3 nucleotides read TGTGCCAGCAGCCAAGCGAGCACGGGGGACAGTGGCACCTTC. This chain uses TRBV4-2 with TRBJ1-2; 7 bases agree with TRBD1. CDR3 size: 14 residues. Germline V gives CDR1 LGHNA, CDR2 YNFKEQ. Trimming took 1 base from V and 13 from J; bases not matched to a gene: 12.

This clonotype was counted between two and nine times. This chain joins TRBV5-1 and TRBJ2-1; weak D call: TRBD1 (6 bases). Germline assignment: CDR1 SGHRS and CDR2 YFSETQ. The V gene lost 2 bases and the J gene lost 7 bases, with 10 bases spanning the gap. The CDR3 covers 13 residues. CDR3 residues: CASSFGGGNEQFF. In nucleotides, the CDR3 is TGCGCCAGCAGCTTTGGGGGCGGGAATGAGCAGTTCTTC.

This clonotype was counted only a few times. CDR3 in amino acids: CASTVDRENGEQFF. CDR3 in DNA: TGTGCCAGCACCGTCGACAGGGAAAATGGTGAGCAGTTCTTC. V gene TRBV9 combines with J gene TRBJ2-1; 7 positions match TRBD1. The CDR3 runs 14 residues. V was clipped by 6 bases and J by 9 bases; unmatched bases: 12. The V gene's germline CDR1 is SGDLS and CDR2 YYNGEE.